These 29 T cell receptor beta chains came from one sample sequenced in a study of blood T cells in healthy people across ages. The second PCR ran roughly 7 to 12 cycles with a sample-barcoded 5' primer and J-beta primers. TCRdb re-analysed the 5' RACE reads in MiXCR, keeping a single row per CDR3 protein. Counted here are about a million distinct CDR3 sequences, around 48% occurring once; the ten biggest clones make up around 15%. Input material: blood. The receptors were gathered from a young man in good health.

This clonotype came up many times. V and J are TRBV4-2 and TRBJ2-1; TRBD1 matches at 7 bases. Germline V gene data show CDR1 as LGHNA and CDR2 as YNFKEQ. CDR3 length equals 13 residues. Losses at the gene ends were 2 bases for V and 9 bases for J; bases not matched to a gene: 4. CDR3 bases: TGTGCCAGCAGCCAAACCGACAGGGCTGAGCAGTTCTTC. Its translation: CASSQTDRAEQFF.

This clonotype has a handful of counts. The chain employs TRBV3-1 and TRBJ2-7; a possible D gene is TRBD1 (5 bases). Germline assignment: CDR1 LGHDT and CDR2 YNNKEL (reference sequence). The CDR3 runs 14 residues. V was pared by 1 base and J by 1 base, with 8 bases between. The CDR3 reads CASSQVQGSYEQYF. CDR3 nucleotides: TGTGCCAGCAGCCAAGTTCAGGGTTCCTACGAGCAGTACTTC.

This rearrangement joins TRBV7-9 to TRBJ2-1; weak D call: TRBD2 (6 bases). CDR3 length equals 17 residues. V gave up 7 bases and J gave up 4 bases, with 23 bases separating them. The germline gives CDR1 SEHNR, CDR2 FQNEAQ (reference sequence). The CDR3 spells CASIFPLRDLAYNEQFF. In nucleotides, the CDR3 is TGTGCCAGCATCTTCCCCCTCCGGGACTTGGCATACAATGAGCAGTTCTTC.

The V call is TRBV9, the J call TRBJ2-1; a possible D gene is TRBD2 (7 bases). Germline V lookup: CDR1 SGDLS, CDR2 YYNGEE. Trimming left V 4 bases short and J 7 bases short, with 27 bases between. This CDR3 comprises 18 residues. The CDR3 region is CASSPSGLGGAPRNEQFF. Written as DNA, the CDR3 is TGTGCCAGCAGCCCCAGTGGGTTGGGGGGGGCTCCACGGAATGAGCAGTTCTTC.

V and J are TRBV12-3 or TRBV12-4 and TRBJ1-6, with D unclear. This CDR3 has 13 residues. V gave up 4 bases and J gave up 11 bases, with 12 bases separating them. CDR3 amino acids: CASSSTSTAPLHF. As DNA, the CDR3 is TGTGCCAGCAGTTCGACAAGTACCGCACCCCTCCACTTT.

In the case of this clonotype: A junction end diverges from the germline sequence, so it may reflect a read error. The chain combines TRBV5-6 with TRBJ2-4, with D hard to call. The CDR3 contains 11 residues. CDR1 and CDR2 from the germline V gene are SGHDT and YYEEEE. The CDR3 spells CASSLENIQYF. The CDR3 nucleotides are TGTGCCAGCAGTTTGGAAAACATTCAGTACTTC.

This clonotype was picked up a small number of times. The rearrangement uses TRBV12-3 or TRBV12-4 and TRBJ2-1; 10 positions match TRBD2. The length of the CDR3 is 16 residues. Trimming cost V 5 bases and J 8 bases; bases outside gene matches: 12. In DNA form, the CDR3 reads TGTGCCAGCAGTCCGCGCAGAAGCGGGGGGGCCTATGAGCAGTTCTTC. Residues: CASSPRRSGGAYEQFF.

The sample holds one count of this clonotype. A junction boundary mismatches the germline segment, possibly from a read error. This chain connects TRBV20-1 to TRBJ2-4; perhaps TRBD2 as D (6 bases). The germline gives CDR1 DFQATT, CDR2 SNEGSKA (reference sequence). CDR3 length: 16 residues. CDR3 in amino acids: CSARAAYILAKNVQYF. Here the CDR3 DNA reads TGCAGTGCTAGAGCTGCTTATATACTAGCCAAAAACGTTCAGTACTTC.

The rearrangement links TRBV7-9 to TRBJ1-2; D gene unclear. This CDR3 comprises 12 residues. Trimming cost V 7 bases and J 8 bases, with 14 bases left between them. The V gene's germline CDR1 is SEHNR and CDR2 FQNEAQ (reference sequence). The CDR3, as DNA: TGTGCCAGCATCCTAGATGGTCGCGGCTACACCTTC. As protein: CASILDGRGYTF.

The chain employs TRBV6-2 or TRBV6-3 and TRBJ2-1; 11 bases agree with TRBD2. The germline V gene encodes CDR1 MNHEY and CDR2 SVGEGT. V lost 4 bases, J lost 9 bases, and 11 bases stayed unmatched. There are 16 residues in the CDR3. CDR3 DNA sequence: TGTGCCAGCAGTTCCCTCATAGCGGGGGGGGCTCTTGAGCAGTTCTTC. It specifies CASSSLIAGGALEQFF.

The sample holds many counts of this clonotype. The chain joins TRBV7-2 to TRBJ2-7; unclear D gene. This CDR3 has 13 residues. Trimming removed 3 bases from V and 7 bases from J, with 13 bases in between. In germline, CDR1 is SGHTA, CDR2 FQGNSA. The CDR3 here is CASSFTSVGEQYF. Here the CDR3 DNA reads TGTGCCAGCAGCTTCACTTCCGTCGGAGAGCAGTACTTC.

This chain connects TRBV20-1 to TRBJ1-2, with D possibly matching TRBD1 (5 bases). Germline V CDR1 and CDR2: DFQATT, SNEGSKA (reference sequence). V was cut by 6 bases and J by 4 bases, with 12 bases left in between. This CDR3 is 12 amino acids long. CDR3 bases: TGCAGTGCCGAGGAGGACACCTATGGCTACACCTTC. This gives the protein CSAEEDTYGYTF.

The chain joins TRBV7-2 to TRBJ2-1; TRBD2 matches 9 bases. V dropped 1 base and J dropped 4; count of bases not matched to a gene: 8. The CDR3 covers 17 residues. Germline CDR1 and CDR2: SGHTA and FQGNSA. The CDR3 reads CASSLGFSGGFYNEQFF. The DNA for the CDR3 is TGTGCCAGCAGCTTAGGGTTTAGCGGGGGCTTTTACAATGAGCAGTTCTTC.

This clonotype was seen at least ten times. The chain has TRBV28 and TRBJ2-3; D is perhaps TRBD1 (6 bases). The germline CDR1 and CDR2 sequences are MDHEN and SYDVKM. This CDR3 is 15 amino acids long. Deletions cut 8 bases from V and 6 bases from J, with 21 bases between. CDR3 DNA: TGTGCCAGCCTAAATCCCCGGGACAATTTGGATACGCAGTATTTT. Translated: CASLNPRDNLDTQYF.

This clonotype was seen repeatedly, ten times or more. The chain joins TRBV4-2 to TRBJ2-6, with D tentatively TRBD1 (6 bases). CDR3 length: 19 residues. Germline lookup yields CDR1 LGHNA and CDR2 YNFKEQ. V gave up 3 bases and J gave up 4 bases, with 22 bases separating them. The CDR3 is CASSHYTGTSSTGANVLTF. CDR3 nucleotide sequence: TGTGCCAGCAGCCACTATACCGGGACAAGCTCCACCGGGGCCAACGTCCTGACTTTC.

This clonotype was seen at least ten times. V gene TRBV24-1 combines with J gene TRBJ1-5; D call uncertain. Trimming cost V 3 bases and J 1 base, with 0 bases left between them. This CDR3 has 12 residues. Germline CDR1 is KGHDR and CDR2 is SFDVKD. The CDR3 spells CATSDSNQPQHF. The CDR3 region has the DNA TGTGCCACCAGTGATAGCAATCAGCCCCAGCATTTT.

The chain is built from TRBV28 and TRBJ2-7; D not certain. Germline V gene sequence: CDR1 MDHEN, CDR2 SYDVKM. This CDR3 spans 12 amino acids. Trimming cost V 8 bases and J 0 bases, with 8 bases left between them. The CDR3 nucleotides are TGTGCCAGCGTGGGCAGCTCCTACGAGCAGTACTTC. Translating gives CASVGSSYEQYF.

The chain has TRBV20-1 and TRBJ1-6; D perhaps matches TRBD1 (6 bases). Germline V gives CDR1 DFQATT, CDR2 SNEGSKA (reference sequence). The CDR3 has 16 amino acids. Between the trimmed V and J ends, which lost 6 bases and 6 bases, there was a span of 21 bases. The CDR3 sequence: CSAIPPGAGANSPLHF. CDR3 nucleotide sequence: TGCAGTGCGATTCCCCCCGGGGCAGGGGCTAATTCACCCCTCCACTTT.

Only a few counts were recorded for this clonotype. The chain has TRBV12-3 or TRBV12-4 and TRBJ2-5, with D hard to call. V was clipped by 4 bases and J by 4 bases, with 10 bases between them. The CDR3 length is 13 residues. The CDR3 DNA reads TGTGCCAGCAGTTCTGGGGAACCAGAGACCCAGTACTTC. Its protein product is CASSSGEPETQYF.

The V and J genes are TRBV29-1 and TRBJ2-5; D is unclear. TRBJ2-1 matches the DNA end more closely, so the J call is doubtful. The CDR3 length is 10 residues. In germline, CDR1 is SQVTM, CDR2 ANQGSEA. The CDR3 here is CSANQETQFF. The CDR3 DNA is TGCAGCGCCAACCAAGAGACCCAGTTCTTC.

Notes on this clonotype: A junction boundary mismatches the germline segment, possibly from a read error. CDR3 in amino acids: CAISEGGGAASTDTQYF. The CDR3 bases are TGTGCCATCAGTGAAGGAGGAGGTGCGGCTAGCACAGACACGCAGTATTTT. The chain couples TRBV10-3 to TRBJ2-3; tentative D call: TRBD2 (5 bases). In germline, CDR1 is ENHRY, CDR2 SYGVKD. The CDR3 is 17 amino acids.

The CDR3 DNA follows: TGTGCCAGCAGTGGGGTAGTCAGTAGCACAGATACGCAGTATTTT. Protein sequence: CASSGVVSSTDTQYF. The V gene is TRBV6-1, the J gene TRBJ2-3; D unresolved. CDR3 length: 15 residues. Germline V gene lookup returns CDR1 MNHNS and CDR2 SASEGT. V lost 4 bases and J 0 bases, leaving 11 bases between the germline ends.

V is TRBV5-1 and J is TRBJ2-1; 12 nucleotides match TRBD2. The germline V gene encodes CDR1 SGHRS and CDR2 YFSETQ. V was clipped by 0 bases and J by 14 bases; unmatched bases: 6. This CDR3 has 14 residues. CDR3 DNA: TGCGCCAGCAGCTTGGTGGCTAGCGGGGGGGCCGAGTTCTTC. The encoded protein is CASSLVASGGAEFF.

This clonotype came up a few times. V gene TRBV5-5 combines with J gene TRBJ2-7, with a weak D call TRBD1 (6 bases). Germline CDR1 and CDR2: SGHKS and YYEKEE (reference sequence). The CDR3 is 13 amino acids. V gave up 4 bases and J gave up 2 bases, with 10 bases separating them. CDR3: CASSTWDTYEQYF. The CDR3 DNA reads TGTGCCAGCAGCACGTGGGACACCTACGAGCAGTACTTC.

This clonotype was counted a few times. The chain is built from TRBV20-1 and TRBJ2-7; 7 nucleotides match TRBD2. The V segment lost 5 bases and the J segment 3 bases; nucleotides outside the gene matches: 4. Germline V gives CDR1 DFQATT, CDR2 SNEGSKA (reference sequence). The CDR3 runs to 12 residues. The CDR3 DNA sequence: TGCAGTGCTCGACTAGCCGTCTACGAGCAGTACTTC. The encoded protein is CSARLAVYEQYF.

The chain carries TRBV29-1 and TRBJ1-1; the D is unclear. Germline V CDR1 and CDR2: SQVTM, ANQGSEA. V was pared by 0 bases and J by 10 bases, with 6 bases between. The CDR3 has 10 amino acids. CDR3 amino acids: CSVEESVAFF. The CDR3, as DNA: TGCAGCGTTGAAGAGAGCGTAGCTTTCTTT.

The rearrangement links TRBV5-6 to TRBJ2-7; the D gene could be TRBD1 or TRBD2 (5 bases each). The CDR3 runs 13 residues. Looked up from germline, CDR1 is SGHDT and CDR2 is YYEEEE. With 2 bases removed from V and 5 bases from J, the gap between germline ends came to 11 bases. DNA for the CDR3: TGTGCCAGCAGCTTCAGAGGGACGAACGAGCAGTACTTC. It yields the protein CASSFRGTNEQYF.

The chain joins TRBV2 to TRBJ1-5; no clear D gene. This CDR3 is built from 13 residues. Trimming cost V 0 bases and J 5 bases, with 5 bases left between them. Germline V gene sequence: CDR1 SNHLY, CDR2 FYNNEI. The CDR3 sequence is CASSEAGDQPQHF. In DNA form, the CDR3 reads TGTGCCAGCAGTGAAGCCGGGGATCAGCCCCAGCATTTT.

This clonotype was seen a single time. This chain uses TRBV6-5 with TRBJ1-4; D is uncertain. V dropped 6 bases and J dropped 6 bases, with 11 bases sitting between them. The CDR3 extends over 13 amino acids. In germline, CDR1 is MNHEY, CDR2 SVGAGI. CDR3 region: CASRPRRDEKLFF. The CDR3 region has the DNA TGTGCCAGCAGACCGCGGAGGGATGAAAAACTGTTTTTT.